Reported below is one T cell receptor beta chain. What it binds is unknown. This record comes from a study of B cell selection in AIRE deficiency. General observations from the study: Only about 9% of approximately 3,700 shared Treg sequences were patient-specific; 31.6% healthy-specific. Shorter CDR3s marked shared Treg sequences, biased toward few non-templated insertions.

The sorted conventional CD4 T cells were gated as CD4+CD127+. Some clones are missing from TCRdb's copy, which holds only in-frame ones; the method was immunoSEQ multiplex PCR. The table shows about 25,000 clones, with roughly 96% occurring only once. This CDR3 contains 19 residues. In germline, CDR1 is SGHRS, CDR2 YFSETQ. V lost 0 bases and J lost 0, with 19 bases in between. The sample was conventional CD4+ T cells sorted from PBMCs. This clonotype originated in a human donor with AIRE deficiency. The chain links TRBV5-1 to TRBJ2-1; the D gene is possibly TRBD2 (6 bases). The CDR3 region is CASSLASGGLSSSYNEQFF. The DNA of the CDR3 is TGCGCCAGCAGCTTGGCAAGCGGAGGGCTCTCAAGCTCCTACAATGAGCAGTTCTTC.